This T cell receptor beta chain was captured by sequencing in a study of T cell repertoires in cytomegalovirus infection. Study in general: Evidence of both CMV infection and a matching HLA type came from public TCR beta signatures.

Notes on this clonotype: Its antigen is not known.

Study results and limitations: Identification of carriers of CMV plus the relevant HLA was performed using cumulative public TCR beta family frequency.

MiXCR, run by TCRdb on the reads, gives a single entry per CDR3 protein. This table has about 400,000 distinct CDR3 sequences, about a sixth appearing once. Sequenced input: PBMCs. This receptor was obtained from a human donor in good health (CMV status not recorded). Some clones in this sample may be carry-over from other donors' samples.

CDR3 amino acids: CAISVGGQGDPYGYTF. The CDR3 DNA reads as TGTGCCATCAGTGTTGGGGGACAGGGCGATCCTTATGGCTACACCTTC. The rearrangement joins TRBV10-3 to TRBJ1-2, with 9 nucleotides matching TRBD1. CDR1 and CDR2 (germline): ENHRY, SYGVKD. The V segment lost 4 bases and the J segment 5 bases; nucleotides outside the gene matches: 11. The CDR3 consists of 16 residues.